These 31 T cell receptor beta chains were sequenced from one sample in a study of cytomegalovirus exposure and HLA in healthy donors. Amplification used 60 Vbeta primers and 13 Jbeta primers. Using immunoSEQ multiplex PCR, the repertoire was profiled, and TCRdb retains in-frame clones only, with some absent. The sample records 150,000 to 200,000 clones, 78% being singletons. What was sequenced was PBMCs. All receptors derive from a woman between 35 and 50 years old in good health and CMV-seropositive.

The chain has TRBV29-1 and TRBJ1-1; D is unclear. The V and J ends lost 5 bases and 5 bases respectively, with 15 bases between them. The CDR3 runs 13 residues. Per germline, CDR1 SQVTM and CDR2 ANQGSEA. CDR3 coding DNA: TGCAGCGTTCGTCGGGGAATCGGGACTGAAGCTTTCTTT. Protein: CSVRRGIGTEAFF.

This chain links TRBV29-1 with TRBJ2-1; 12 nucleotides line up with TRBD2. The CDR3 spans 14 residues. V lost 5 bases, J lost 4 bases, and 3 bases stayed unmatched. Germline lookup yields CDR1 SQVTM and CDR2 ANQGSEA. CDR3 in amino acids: CSVTGLAGYNEQFF. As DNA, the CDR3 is TGCAGCGTTACCGGACTAGCGGGGTACAATGAGCAGTTCTTC.

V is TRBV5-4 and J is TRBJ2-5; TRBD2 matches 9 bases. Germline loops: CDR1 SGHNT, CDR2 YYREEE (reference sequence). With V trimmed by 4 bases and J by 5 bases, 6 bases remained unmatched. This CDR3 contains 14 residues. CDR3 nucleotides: TGTGCCAGCAGCGCGGGGGGGCCGAGGGAGACCCAGTACTTC. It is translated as CASSAGGPRETQYF.

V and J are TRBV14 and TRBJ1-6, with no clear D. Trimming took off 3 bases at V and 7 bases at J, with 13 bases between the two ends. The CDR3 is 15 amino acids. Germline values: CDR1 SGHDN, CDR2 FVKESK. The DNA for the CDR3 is TGTGCCAGCAGCCAGACGCGGGTAGACAATTCACCCCTCCACTTT. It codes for CASSQTRVDNSPLHF.

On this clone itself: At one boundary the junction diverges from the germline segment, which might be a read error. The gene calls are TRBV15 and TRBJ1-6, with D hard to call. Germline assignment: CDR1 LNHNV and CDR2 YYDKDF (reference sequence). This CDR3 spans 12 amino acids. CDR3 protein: CATSRDNSPLHF. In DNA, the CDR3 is TGTGCCACCAGCAGAGATAATTCGCCCCTCCACTTT.

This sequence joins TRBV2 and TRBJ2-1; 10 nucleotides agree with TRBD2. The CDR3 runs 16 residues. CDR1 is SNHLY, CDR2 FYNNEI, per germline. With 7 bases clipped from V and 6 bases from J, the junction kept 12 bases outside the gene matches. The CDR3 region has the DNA TGTGCCAGCATTAGAGCGGGGGGGCAGAAGTCCAATGAGCAGTTCTTC. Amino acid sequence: CASIRAGGQKSNEQFF.

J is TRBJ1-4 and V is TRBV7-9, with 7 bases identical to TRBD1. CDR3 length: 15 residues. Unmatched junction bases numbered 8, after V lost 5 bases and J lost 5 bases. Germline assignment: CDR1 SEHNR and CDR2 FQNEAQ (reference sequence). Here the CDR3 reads CASSTTRTGNEKLFF. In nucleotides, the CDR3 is TGTGCCAGCAGCACAACACGGACAGGCAATGAAAAACTGTTTTTT. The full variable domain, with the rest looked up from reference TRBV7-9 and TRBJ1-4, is DTGVSQNPRHKITKRGQNVTFRCDPISEHNRLYWYRQTLGQGPEFLTYFQNEAQLEKSRLLSDRFSAERPKGSFSTLEIQRTEQGDSAMYLCASSTTRTGNEKLFFGSGTQLSVL.

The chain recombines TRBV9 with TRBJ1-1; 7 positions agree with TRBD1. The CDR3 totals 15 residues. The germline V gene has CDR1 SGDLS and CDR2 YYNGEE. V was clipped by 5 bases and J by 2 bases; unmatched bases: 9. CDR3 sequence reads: CASSGGTVINTEAFF. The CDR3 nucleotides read TGTGCCAGCAGTGGGGGGACAGTTATCAACACTGAAGCTTTCTTT.

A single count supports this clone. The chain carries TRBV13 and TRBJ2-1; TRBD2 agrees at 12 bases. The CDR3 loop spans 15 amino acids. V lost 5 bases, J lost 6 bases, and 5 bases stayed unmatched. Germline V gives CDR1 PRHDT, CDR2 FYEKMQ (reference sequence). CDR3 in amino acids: CASSPGLAGPNEQFF. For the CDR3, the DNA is TGTGCCAGCAGCCCGGGACTAGCGGGCCCCAATGAGCAGTTCTTC.

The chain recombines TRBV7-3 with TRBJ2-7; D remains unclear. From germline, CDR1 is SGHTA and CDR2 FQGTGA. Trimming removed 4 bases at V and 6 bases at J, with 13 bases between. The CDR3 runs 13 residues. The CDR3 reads CASSSGSTGEQYF. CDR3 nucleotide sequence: TGTGCCAGCAGCTCCGGGTCTACGGGCGAGCAGTACTTC.

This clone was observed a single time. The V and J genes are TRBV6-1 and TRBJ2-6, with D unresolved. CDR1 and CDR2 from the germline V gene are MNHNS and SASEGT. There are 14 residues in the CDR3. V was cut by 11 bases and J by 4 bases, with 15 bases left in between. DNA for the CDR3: TGTGCCTTACTCACTACACCGGGGGCCAACGTCCTGACTTTC. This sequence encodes CALLTTPGANVLTF.

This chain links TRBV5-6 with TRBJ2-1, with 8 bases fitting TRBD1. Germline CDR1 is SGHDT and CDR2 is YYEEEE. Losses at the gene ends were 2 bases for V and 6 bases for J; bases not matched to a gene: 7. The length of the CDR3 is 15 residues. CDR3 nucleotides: TGTGCCAGCAGCTTCGGACAGGGAGCAGCCAATGAGCAGTTCTTC. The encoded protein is CASSFGQGAANEQFF.

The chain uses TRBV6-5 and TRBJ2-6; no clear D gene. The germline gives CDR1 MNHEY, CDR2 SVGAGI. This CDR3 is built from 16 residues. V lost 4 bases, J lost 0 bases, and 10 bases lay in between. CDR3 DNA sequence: TGTGCCAGCAGTTCAGACACAAGCTCTGGGGCCAACGTCCTGACTTTC. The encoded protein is CASSSDTSSGANVLTF.

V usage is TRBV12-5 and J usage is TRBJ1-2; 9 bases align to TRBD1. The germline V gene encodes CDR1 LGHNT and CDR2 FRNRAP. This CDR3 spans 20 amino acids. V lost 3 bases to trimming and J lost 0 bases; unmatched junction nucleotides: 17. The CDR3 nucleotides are TGTGCTAGTGGTTTTTACTTGGACGGGACAGGGCCAGAAGCTAACTATGGCTACACCTTC. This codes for CASGFYLDGTGPEANYGYTF.

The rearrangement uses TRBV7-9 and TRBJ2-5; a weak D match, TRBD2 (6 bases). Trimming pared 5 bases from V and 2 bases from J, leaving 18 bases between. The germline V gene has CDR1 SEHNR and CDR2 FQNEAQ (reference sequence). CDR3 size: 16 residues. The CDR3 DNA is TGTGCCAGCAGCCCAAGGGGTCTAGCGCCTCAAGAGACCCAGTACTTC. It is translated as CASSPRGLAPQETQYF.

DNA for the CDR3: TGTGCCAGCTCACGGGATCGGGAGGCCTTTGGAAACACCATATATTTT. Amino acid sequence: CASSRDREAFGNTIYF. The chain employs TRBV18 and TRBJ1-3; D not certain. The CDR3 runs 16 residues. In germline, CDR1 is KGHSH, CDR2 LQKENI. Trimming left V 4 bases short and J 3 bases short, with 16 bases between.

As DNA, the CDR3 is TGCGCCAGCAGCCAGGGGGTTTCCCCCTACGAGCAGTACTTC. Translated, it gives CASSQGVSPYEQYF. The chain uses TRBV5-1 and TRBJ2-7; 7 bases are shared with TRBD1. The CDR3 has 14 residues. In germline, CDR1 is SGHRS, CDR2 YFSETQ. The V gene end was trimmed by 4 bases and the J gene end by 2 bases; junction bases not matched to a gene: 6.

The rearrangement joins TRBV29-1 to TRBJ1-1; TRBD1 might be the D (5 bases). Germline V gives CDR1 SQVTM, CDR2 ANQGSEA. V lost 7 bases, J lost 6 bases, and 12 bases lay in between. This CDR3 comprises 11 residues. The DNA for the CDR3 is TGCAGCGCACAGGAGACCCCTGAAGCTTTCTTT. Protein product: CSAQETPEAFF. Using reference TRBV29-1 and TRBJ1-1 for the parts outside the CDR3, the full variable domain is SAVISQKPSRDICQRGTSLTIQCQVDSQVTMMFWYRQQPGQSLTLIATANQGSEATYESGFVIDKFPISRPNLTFSTLTVSNMSPEDSSIYLCSAQETPEAFFGQGTRLTVV.

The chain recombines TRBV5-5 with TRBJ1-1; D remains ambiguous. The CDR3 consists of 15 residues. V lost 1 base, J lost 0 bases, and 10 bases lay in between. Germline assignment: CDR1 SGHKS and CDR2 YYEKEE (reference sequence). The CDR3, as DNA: TGTGCCAGCAGCTTGACCCGGGTTCTGAACACTGAAGCTTTCTTT. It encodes CASSLTRVLNTEAFF.

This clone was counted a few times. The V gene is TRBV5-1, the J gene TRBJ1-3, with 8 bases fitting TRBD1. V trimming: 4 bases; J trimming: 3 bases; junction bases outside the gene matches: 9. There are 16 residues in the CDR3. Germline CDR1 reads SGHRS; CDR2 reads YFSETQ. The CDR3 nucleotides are TGCGCCAGCAGCCCACTCTCCGGACAGGGTGGAAACACCATATATTTT. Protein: CASSPLSGQGGNTIYF.

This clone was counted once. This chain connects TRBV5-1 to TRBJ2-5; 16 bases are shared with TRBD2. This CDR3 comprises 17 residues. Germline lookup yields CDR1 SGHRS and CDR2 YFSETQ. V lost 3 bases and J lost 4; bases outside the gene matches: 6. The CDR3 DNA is TGCGCCAGCAGCTCGGGACTAGCGGGGGGGCTCTTAGAGACCCAGTACTTC. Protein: CASSSGLAGGLLETQYF.

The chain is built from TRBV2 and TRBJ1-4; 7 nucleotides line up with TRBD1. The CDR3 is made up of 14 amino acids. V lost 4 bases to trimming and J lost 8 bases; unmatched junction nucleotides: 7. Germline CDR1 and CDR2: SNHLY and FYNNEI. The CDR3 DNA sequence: TGTGCCAGCAGTGTGGACAGGCGAGAGGAAAAACTGTTTTTT. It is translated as CASSVDRREEKLFF.

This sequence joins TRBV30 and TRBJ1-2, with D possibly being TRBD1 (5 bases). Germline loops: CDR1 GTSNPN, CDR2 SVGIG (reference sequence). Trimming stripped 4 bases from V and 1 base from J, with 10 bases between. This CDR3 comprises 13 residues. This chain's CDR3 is CAWNFGGNYGYTF. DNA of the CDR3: TGTGCCTGGAATTTCGGGGGTAACTATGGCTACACCTTC.

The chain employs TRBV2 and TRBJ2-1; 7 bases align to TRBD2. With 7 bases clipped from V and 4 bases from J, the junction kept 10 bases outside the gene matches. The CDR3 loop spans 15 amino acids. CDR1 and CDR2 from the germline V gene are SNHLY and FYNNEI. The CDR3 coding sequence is TGTGCCAGCAACGGGTGGGGGGGGTCGTACAATGAGCAGTTCTTC. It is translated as CASNGWGGSYNEQFF. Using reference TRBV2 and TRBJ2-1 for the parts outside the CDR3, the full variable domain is EPEVTQTPSHQVTQMGQEVILRCVPISNHLYFYWYRQILGQKVEFLVSFYNNEISEKSEIFDDQFSVERPDGSNFTLKIRSTKLEDSAMYFCASNGWGGSYNEQFFGPGTRLTVL.

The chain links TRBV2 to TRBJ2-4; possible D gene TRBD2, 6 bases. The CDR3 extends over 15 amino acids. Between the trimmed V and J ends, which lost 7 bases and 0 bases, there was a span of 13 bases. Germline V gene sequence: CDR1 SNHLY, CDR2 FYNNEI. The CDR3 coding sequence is TGTGCCAGCAATATCGGGGGTACAGCCAAAAACATTCAGTACTTC. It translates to CASNIGGTAKNIQYF.

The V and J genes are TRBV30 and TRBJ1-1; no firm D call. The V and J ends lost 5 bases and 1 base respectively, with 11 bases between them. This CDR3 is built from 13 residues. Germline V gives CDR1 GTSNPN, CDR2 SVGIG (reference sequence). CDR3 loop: CAWFIEANTEAFF. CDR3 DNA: TGTGCCTGGTTTATTGAAGCGAACACTGAAGCTTTCTTT.

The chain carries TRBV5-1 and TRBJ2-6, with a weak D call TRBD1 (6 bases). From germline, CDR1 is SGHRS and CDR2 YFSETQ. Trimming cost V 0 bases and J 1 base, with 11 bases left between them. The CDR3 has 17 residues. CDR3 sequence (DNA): TGCGCCAGCAGCTTGGTAGGACAGTCGTCTGGGGCCAACGTCCTGACTTTC. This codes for CASSLVGQSSGANVLTF.

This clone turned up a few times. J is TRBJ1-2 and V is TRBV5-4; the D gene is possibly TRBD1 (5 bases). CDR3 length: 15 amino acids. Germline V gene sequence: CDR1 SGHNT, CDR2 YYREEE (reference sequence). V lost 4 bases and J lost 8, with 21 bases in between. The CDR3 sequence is CASSRPGGRGNGYTF. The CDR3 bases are TGTGCCAGCAGCCGACCGGGGGGGAGGGGTAACGGCTACACCTTC.

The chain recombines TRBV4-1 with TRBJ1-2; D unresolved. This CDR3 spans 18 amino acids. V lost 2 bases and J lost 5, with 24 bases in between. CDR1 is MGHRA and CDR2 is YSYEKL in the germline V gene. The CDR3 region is CASSQILAMAPTGYGYTF. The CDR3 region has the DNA TGCGCCAGCAGCCAAATCTTAGCAATGGCACCCACGGGATATGGCTACACCTTC.

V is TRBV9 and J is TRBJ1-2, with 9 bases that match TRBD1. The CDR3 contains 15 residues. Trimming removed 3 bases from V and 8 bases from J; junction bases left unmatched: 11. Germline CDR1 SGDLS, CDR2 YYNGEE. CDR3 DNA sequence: TGTGCCAGCAGCGCTTCTCCCGGGACAGGGAGAGGCTACACCTTC. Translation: CASSASPGTGRGYTF.

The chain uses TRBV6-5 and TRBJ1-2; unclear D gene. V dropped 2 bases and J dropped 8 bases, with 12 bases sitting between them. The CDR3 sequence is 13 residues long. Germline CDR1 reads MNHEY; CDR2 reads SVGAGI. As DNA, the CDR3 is TGTGCCAGCAGTTACGGCGGGAATGGCGGCTACACCTTC. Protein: CASSYGGNGGYTF.